A selection of T cell receptor beta chains follows, all from one sample in a study of T cells in Graves' hyperthyroidism and ophthalmopathy. Via MiXCR, TCRdb re-called the multiplex PCR reads, giving one row per CDR3 protein. Of some 570,000 distinct CDR3 sequences in the sample, 12% to 15% were seen once. The specimen sequenced was blood. These receptors were obtained from a woman aged 18-29 years with Graves' ophthalmopathy. Both conserved end residues are part of each CDR3. A D gene is named only where the DNA matches it firmly. Only some rows state a clone size, as once, few, many or a class for expanded clones.

cdr3_aa | cdr3_nt | v_call | d_call | clone_size | j_call
CASSLAGQLYGYTF | TGTGCCAGCAGCTTGGCGGGACAGCTCTATGGCTACACCTTC | TRBV28 | TRBD1 | many | TRBJ1-2
CASSSFGLAGGSGELFF | TGTGCCAGCAGCTCATTTGGACTAGCGGGAGGCAGCGGGGAGCTGTTTTTT | TRBV7-3 | TRBD2 | - | TRBJ2-2
CASSIYRGSNGYTF | TGTGCCAGCAGCATTTACAGGGGGAGCAATGGCTACACCTTC | TRBV13 | TRBD1 | few | TRBJ1-2
CASSERGGTRAADEQFF | TGCGCCAGCAGCGAAAGGGGAGGGACTAGGGCTGCGGATGAGCAGTTCTTC | TRBV4-1 | TRBD2 | many | TRBJ2-1
CATRYAGTHSAGGPRGPNEQFF | TGTGCCACCAGATACGCCGGGACTCATTCAGCGGGAGGGCCTCGGGGGCCCAATGAGCAGTTCTTC | TRBV24-1 | TRBD2 | many | TRBJ2-1
CASKRGETQYF | TGTGCCAGCAAAAGGGGAGAGACCCAGTACTTC | TRBV2 | - | many | TRBJ2-5
CASSQSGTGGYEQYF | TGTGCCAGCAGTCAATCCGGGACAGGCGGGTACGAGCAGTACTTC | TRBV7-9 | TRBD1 | many | TRBJ2-7
CASTPYRGPIDEQYF | TGTGCCAGCACTCCCTACAGGGGCCCAATCGACGAGCAGTACTTC | TRBV28 | TRBD1 | many | TRBJ2-7
CASSQGLIYGYTF | TGTGCCAGCAGCCAAGGGCTTATCTATGGCTACACCTTC | TRBV3-1 | - | many | TRBJ1-2
CASSSRTASTDTQYF | TGTGCCAGCAGTTCCCGGACTGCTAGCACAGATACGCAGTATTTT | TRBV6-1 | - | many | TRBJ2-3
CASSFATGNTEAFF | TGTGCCAGCAGTTTCGCGACAGGGAACACTGAAGCTTTCTTT | TRBV12-3/TRBV12-4 | - | many | TRBJ1-1
CASSYPGQWGNQPQHF | TGTGCCAGCAGTTACCCAGGACAGTGGGGCAATCAGCCCCAGCATTTT | TRBV6-1 | - | many | TRBJ1-5
CASRGLAPYGQYF | TGTGCCAGCAGGGGACTAGCTCCTTACGGGCAGTACTTC | TRBV2 | TRBD2 | - | TRBJ2-7
CASSYYPGLGYERYF | TGTGCCAGCAGTTATTACCCGGGTTTGGGCTACGAGCGGTACTTC | TRBV6-2/TRBV6-3 | - | - | TRBJ2-7
CASSPQGPTYGYTF | TGTGCCAGCAGTCCCCAGGGGCCCACCTATGGCTACACCTTC | TRBV27 | - | - | TRBJ1-2
CASSLYRDRSYEQYF | TGTGCCAGCAGCTTATACCGGGACAGGTCCTACGAGCAGTACTTC | TRBV7-9 | TRBD1 | many | TRBJ2-7
CASSSSTLGQEAFF | TGTGCCAGCAGTTCTTCCACTTTGGGGCAGGAAGCTTTCTTT | TRBV12-3/TRBV12-4 | - | many | TRBJ1-1
CASSPGLGNEKLFF | TGTGCCAGCAGCCCAGGACTCGGGAATGAAAAACTGTTTTTT | TRBV12-3/TRBV12-4 | - | - | TRBJ1-4
CASSPGPGTGELFF | TGCGCCAGCAGCCCTGGGCCGGGCACCGGGGAGCTGTTTTTT | TRBV4-1 | - | few | TRBJ2-2
CSAPIAGGNYNEQFF | TGCAGTGCTCCTATAGCGGGAGGCAACTACAATGAGCAGTTCTTC | TRBV20-1 | TRBD2 | - | TRBJ2-1
CASSLGWNTGELFF | TGTGCCAGCAGCTTAGGCTGGAACACCGGGGAGCTGTTTTTT | TRBV5-1 | - | many | TRBJ2-2
CASSGGRSSEAFF | TGTGCCAGCAGTGGGGGACGGTCTTCTGAAGCTTTCTTT | TRBV6-1 | - | many | TRBJ1-1
CASSSPLFTDTQYF | TGTGCCAGCAGCTCGCCCCTCTTCACAGATACGCAGTATTTT | TRBV5-4 | - | - | TRBJ2-3
CASSVPLGTGANVLTF | TGTGCCAGCAGCGTCCCCCTTGGGACAGGGGCCAACGTCCTGACTTTC | TRBV9 | - | - | TRBJ2-6
CASSLEQGPGYEQYF | TGTGCCAGCAGCTTAGAACAGGGTCCGGGATACGAGCAGTACTTC | TRBV11-2 | - | many | TRBJ2-7
CASSVGSGGHQPQHF | TGTGCCAGCAGCGTAGGGTCGGGTGGACACCAGCCCCAGCATTTT | TRBV9 | - | many | TRBJ1-5
CASSPRQGGDSPLHF | TGTGCCAGCTCACCAAGACAGGGGGGAGATTCACCCCTCCACTTT | TRBV18 | TRBD1 | - | TRBJ1-6
CSAPNRGLGGNTIYF | TGCAGTGCTCCGAACCGGGGCTTGGGTGGAAACACCATATATTTT | TRBV20-1 | - | few | TRBJ1-3
CASSVDSGSYEQYF | TGTGCCAGCAGTGTTGATAGCGGGAGCTACGAGCAGTACTTC | TRBV2 | TRBD2 | many | TRBJ2-7
CATSDPTGFSGNTIYF | TGTGCCACCAGTGACCCGACAGGGTTCTCTGGAAACACCATATATTTT | TRBV24-1 | TRBD1 | many | TRBJ1-3
CATSRGTDYEQYF | TGTGCCACCAGCAGAGGGACAGATTACGAGCAGTACTTC | TRBV15 | - | many | TRBJ2-7
CSAPGTLGDEQFF | TGCAGCGCCCCAGGGACCTTAGGGGATGAGCAGTTCTTC | TRBV29-1 | - | - | TRBJ2-1
CASTRGPPSYNSPLHF | TGTGCCAGCACAAGAGGACCGCCCTCCTATAATTCACCCCTCCACTTT | TRBV6-1 | - | - | TRBJ1-6
CASSQDGWRPRNEQFF | TGTGCCAGCAGCCAAGATGGCTGGCGACCTAGGAATGAGCAGTTCTTC | TRBV3-1 | - | many | TRBJ2-1